This T cell receptor (beta chain) was captured in a study of shared clonotypes between healthy human individuals. Within Nashville, Tennessee resided all donors, each a Caucasian adult. Generated by immunoSEQ multiplex PCR, the TCRdb table keeps only in-frame clones and is missing some. Among around 1.4 million clones listed, less than 99% were seen once. V was clipped by 5 bases and J by 5 bases, with 11 bases between them. CDR1 and CDR2 (germline): SGHTS, YDEGEE. The CDR3 is 13 residues long. The TCR comes from a man under 40 in good health. Material: naive CD4+ T cells sorted from blood. The subset is: CD45RA+ positively selected. The rearrangement links TRBV5-8 to TRBJ1-3; D is uncertain. CDR3 DNA sequence: TGTGCCAGCAGGTGGCAGAACCGAAACACCATATATTTT. Protein sequence: CASRWQNRNTIYF.